Listed here are 19 T cell receptor beta chains from one sample, sequenced in a study of T cells in Graves' hyperthyroidism and ophthalmopathy. Amplification yielded TCR beta CDR3 regions, with RNA transcripts as the source. The HTBI set primed first-round TCR CDR3 RT-PCR. TCRdb re-derived calls from the multiplex PCR reads in MiXCR, one entry per CDR3 protein. The sample comprises about 520,000 distinct CDR3 sequences, around a quarter of which are singletons, and over 9% rests with the top ten. Material: blood. These receptors came from a woman in her thirties with Graves' ophthalmopathy.

This clonotype came up many times. This chain links TRBV20-1 with TRBJ1-1, with a weak D call TRBD1 (6 bases). CDR3 length: 13 amino acids. The germline V gene has CDR1 DFQATT and CDR2 SNEGSKA (reference sequence). The ends were cut back, 6 bases at V and 3 bases at J, with 14 bases in the middle. The CDR3 region has the DNA TGCAGTGCGCCCAGGGGTGGAGACACTGAAGCTTTCTTT. It yields the protein CSAPRGGDTEAFF.

This clonotype was observed many times. The chain uses TRBV5-6 and TRBJ1-2; TRBD1 aligns across 7 bases. Germline lookup yields CDR1 SGHDT and CDR2 YYEEEE. V dropped 4 bases and J dropped 3; count of bases not matched to a gene: 6. This CDR3 is built from 14 residues. For the CDR3, the DNA is TGTGCCAGCAGCCCGGGGGACAGAGACTATGGCTACACCTTC. The encoded protein is CASSPGDRDYGYTF.

The gene calls are TRBV15 and TRBJ2-5; D might be TRBD1 (5 bases). Germline loops: CDR1 LNHNV, CDR2 YYDKDF (reference sequence). The CDR3 covers 15 residues. Trimming took 0 bases from V and 4 from J, leaving 12 bases between them. CDR3 in DNA: TGTGCCACCAGCAGAGATCTAGTGACAGTAGAGACCCAGTACTTC. It is translated as CATSRDLVTVETQYF.

This clonotype was picked up many times. The rearrangement uses TRBV6-1 and TRBJ1-2; 7 bases align to TRBD1. Germline trimming cut 5 bases from V and 4 bases from J; bases unmatched to any gene: 10. Germline loops: CDR1 MNHNS, CDR2 SASEGT. The CDR3 is made up of 15 amino acids. The CDR3: CASSRTGVGVYGYTF. CDR3 sequence (DNA): TGTGCCAGCAGTAGAACAGGGGTGGGCGTCTATGGCTACACCTTC.

This clonotype was counted ten times or more. This chain connects TRBV10-3 to TRBJ2-2; D tentatively fits TRBD1 or TRBD2 (6 bases each). This CDR3 is built from 14 residues. V was trimmed by 6 bases and J by 3 bases, leaving 11 bases between them. Germline loops: CDR1 ENHRY, CDR2 SYGVKD. Here the CDR3 reads CAIRKGGDTGELFF. The CDR3 DNA is TGTGCCATCAGAAAGGGGGGAGACACCGGGGAGCTGTTTTTT.

This clonotype was counted at least ten times. V gene TRBV12-3 or TRBV12-4 combines with J gene TRBJ1-2; possibly TRBD1 for D (5 bases). Trimming removed 3 bases from V and 2 bases from J, with 7 bases in between. The CDR3 runs to 13 residues. This chain's CDR3 is CASSFPGNYGYTF. The DNA for the CDR3 is TGTGCCAGCAGTTTCCCAGGGAACTATGGCTACACCTTC.

This clonotype was detected many times. The rearrangement joins TRBV7-2 to TRBJ2-7; D ambiguous. Per the germline V gene, CDR1 is SGHTA and CDR2 is FQGNSA. V lost 3 bases and J lost 0, with 12 bases in between. The CDR3 totals 15 residues. Here the CDR3 reads CASSFIDAVSYEQYF. In nucleotides, the CDR3 is TGTGCCAGCAGCTTTATCGATGCGGTCTCCTACGAGCAGTACTTC.

This chain uses TRBV6-2 or TRBV6-3 with TRBJ2-7, with a weak D call TRBD2 (5 bases). CDR1 and CDR2 (germline): MNHEY, SVGEGT. This CDR3 comprises 14 residues. With 8 bases removed from V and 0 bases from J, the gap between germline ends came to 14 bases. The chain's CDR3 is CASLRERSSYEQYF. CDR3 nucleotides: TGTGCCAGCCTACGGGAACGAAGCTCCTACGAGCAGTACTTC.

The chain carries TRBV28 and TRBJ1-1; D uncertain. The CDR3 consists of 13 residues. The germline V gene encodes CDR1 MDHEN and CDR2 SYDVKM. Deletions cut 7 bases from V and 4 bases from J, with 13 bases between. CDR3 DNA sequence: TGTGCCAGCACCCCGACCGGTGGCACTGAAGCTTTCTTT. Protein product: CASTPTGGTEAFF.

Ten or more counts support this clonotype. This chain links TRBV30 with TRBJ2-2; D unresolved. The CDR3 loop spans 12 amino acids. CDR1 and CDR2 (germline): GTSNPN, SVGIG (reference sequence). With 1 base removed from V and 7 bases from J, the gap between germline ends came to 7 bases. CDR3 protein: CAWSEGRGELFF. The DNA of the CDR3 is TGTGCCTGGAGTGAAGGGCGCGGGGAGCTGTTTTTT.

This clonotype was recorded at least ten times. J is TRBJ2-7 and V is TRBV6-5; unclear D gene. Trimming took off 4 bases at V and 4 bases at J, with 8 bases between the two ends. CDR3 size: 12 residues. Looked up from germline, CDR1 is MNHEY and CDR2 is SVGAGI. The CDR3 DNA reads as TGTGCCAGCAGTTCCGATGTATACGAGCAGTACTTC. Protein sequence: CASSSDVYEQYF.

The V gene is TRBV19, the J gene TRBJ2-2, with TRBD1 identical over 9 bases. Germline trimming cut 4 bases from V and 6 bases from J; bases unmatched to any gene: 9. Germline V gene data show CDR1 as LNHDA and CDR2 as SQIVND (reference sequence). The CDR3 totals 16 residues. CDR3 region: CASSTGQGRGAGELFF. CDR3 bases: TGTGCCAGTAGTACGGGACAGGGACGGGGCGCCGGGGAGCTGTTTTTT.

This clonotype was detected ten times or more. The V and J genes are TRBV5-1 and TRBJ1-2; 7 bases are shared with TRBD1. Losses at the gene ends were 0 bases for V and 1 base for J; bases not matched to a gene: 6. Germline V CDR1 and CDR2: SGHRS, YFSETQ. The CDR3 is made up of 16 amino acids. DNA of the CDR3: TGCGCCAGCAGCTTGGACGGGACAGACTTTAACTATGGCTACACCTTC. This sequence encodes CASSLDGTDFNYGYTF.

This clonotype was picked up many times. The genes are TRBV20-1 and TRBJ1-1; a possible D gene is TRBD1 (5 bases). The CDR3 has 14 amino acids. Looked up from germline, CDR1 is DFQATT and CDR2 is SNEGSKA (reference sequence). The V end lost 0 bases, the J end lost 2 bases, and 10 bases lay between the germline ends. The CDR3 DNA follows: TGCAGTGCTAGAGATGAAAGGGGTAACACTGAAGCTTTCTTT. Its protein is CSARDERGNTEAFF.

The sample holds many counts of this clonotype. In nucleotides, the CDR3 is TGTGCCAGCTCACCAGTGAGGAACACTGAAGCTTTCTTT. Protein: CASSPVRNTEAFF. The chain employs TRBV18 and TRBJ1-1; D unclear. The V gene's germline CDR1 is KGHSH and CDR2 LQKENI. This CDR3 contains 13 residues. Trimming took 2 bases from V and 1 from J, leaving 5 bases between them.

This clonotype was counted ten times or more. This chain uses TRBV12-3 or TRBV12-4 with TRBJ1-5, with D possibly matching TRBD1 (5 bases). This CDR3 contains 14 residues. With 3 bases removed from V and 7 bases from J, the gap between germline ends came to 13 bases. The CDR3 sequence is CASSFRSGIQPQHF. The CDR3 coding sequence is TGTGCCAGCAGTTTTAGGTCAGGGATCCAGCCCCAGCATTTT.

This clonotype was found many times. The CDR3 spells CSVVPGVSTEAFF. In nucleotides, the CDR3 is TGCAGCGTTGTTCCAGGGGTCTCCACTGAAGCTTTCTTT. V gene TRBV29-1 combines with J gene TRBJ1-1; D is perhaps TRBD1 (6 bases). Germline CDR1 reads SQVTM; CDR2 reads ANQGSEA. This CDR3 is built from 13 residues. With 4 bases removed from V and 4 bases from J, the gap between germline ends came to 13 bases. The variable domain in full, completed from reference TRBV29-1 and TRBJ1-1, reads SAVISQKPSRDICQRGTSLTIQCQVDSQVTMMFWYRQQPGQSLTLIATANQGSEATYESGFVIDKFPISRPNLTFSTLTVSNMSPEDSSIYLCSVVPGVSTEAFFGQGTRLTVV.

This clonotype was detected many times. This rearrangement joins TRBV20-1 to TRBJ1-2; TRBD1 agrees at 8 bases. With 0 bases clipped from V and 7 bases from J, the junction kept 10 bases outside the gene matches. This CDR3 is built from 15 residues. Germline lookup yields CDR1 DFQATT and CDR2 SNEGSKA (reference sequence). CDR3 region: CSARDYAGGVSGYTF. For the CDR3, the DNA is TGCAGTGCTAGAGATTATGCAGGGGGCGTCTCTGGCTACACCTTC.

At least ten counts were recorded for this clonotype. CDR3 nucleotide sequence: TGCGCCAGCAGGTCGACAGAGGACACTGAAGCTTTCTTT. Residues: CASRSTEDTEAFF. This chain uses TRBV5-1 with TRBJ1-1, with a tentative D call TRBD1 (5 bases). V lost 5 bases, J lost 3 bases, and 11 bases lay in between. Germline values: CDR1 SGHRS, CDR2 YFSETQ. The CDR3 covers 13 residues.